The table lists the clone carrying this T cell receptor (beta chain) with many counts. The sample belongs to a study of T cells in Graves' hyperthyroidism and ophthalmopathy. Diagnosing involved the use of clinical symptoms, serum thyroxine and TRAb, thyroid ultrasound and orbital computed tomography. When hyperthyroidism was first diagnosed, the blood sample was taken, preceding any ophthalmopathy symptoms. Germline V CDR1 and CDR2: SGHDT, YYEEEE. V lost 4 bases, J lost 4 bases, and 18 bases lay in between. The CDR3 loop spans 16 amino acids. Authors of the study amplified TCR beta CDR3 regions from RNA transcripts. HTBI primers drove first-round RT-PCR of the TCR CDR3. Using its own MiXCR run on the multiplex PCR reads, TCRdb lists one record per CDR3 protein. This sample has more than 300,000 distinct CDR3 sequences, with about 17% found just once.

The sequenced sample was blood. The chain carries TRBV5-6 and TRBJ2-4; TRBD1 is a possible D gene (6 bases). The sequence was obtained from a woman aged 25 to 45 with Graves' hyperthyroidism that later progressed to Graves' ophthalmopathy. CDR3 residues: CASSADRSALKNIQYF. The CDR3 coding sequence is TGTGCCAGCAGCGCAGACAGGTCCGCGTTAAAAAACATTCAGTACTTC.